The sequence of this T cell receptor (beta chain) was determined in a study of response to subunit inactivated influenza vaccine. Study-wide points: Authors suggested seasonal influenza vaccinations each recruit few new T cells.

This clonotype was recorded a few times. Its antigen is as yet unknown. The germline gives CDR1 SGHTA, CDR2 FQGNSA. The V gene lost 2 bases and the J gene lost 4 bases, with 12 bases spanning the gap. CDR3 size: 14 residues. Each CDR3 protein is one row after TCRdb ran MiXCR on the RT-PCR reads. The sample has around 320,000 distinct CDR3 sequences; 22% are singletons. The chain employs TRBV7-2 and TRBJ2-7, with D hard to call. The specimen was PBMCs from blood, collected less than 22 months after vaccination. The receptor was isolated from a man between 50 and 75 years old who received an inactivated influenza vaccine. CDR3 loop: CASSLFSSLYEQYF. CDR3 DNA sequence: TGTGCCAGCAGCTTATTCTCTAGTTTATACGAGCAGTACTTC.